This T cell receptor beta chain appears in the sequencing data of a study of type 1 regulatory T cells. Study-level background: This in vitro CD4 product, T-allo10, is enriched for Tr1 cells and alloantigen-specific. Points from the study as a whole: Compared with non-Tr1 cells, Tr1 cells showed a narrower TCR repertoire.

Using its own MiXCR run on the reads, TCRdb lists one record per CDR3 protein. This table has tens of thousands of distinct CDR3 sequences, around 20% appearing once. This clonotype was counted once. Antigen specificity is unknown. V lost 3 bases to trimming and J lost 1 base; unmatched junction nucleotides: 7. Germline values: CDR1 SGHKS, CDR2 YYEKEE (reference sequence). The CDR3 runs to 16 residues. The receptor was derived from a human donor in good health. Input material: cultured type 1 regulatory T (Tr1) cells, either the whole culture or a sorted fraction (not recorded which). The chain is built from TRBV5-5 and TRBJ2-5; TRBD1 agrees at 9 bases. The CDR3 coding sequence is TGTGCCAGCAGCTCGGTGCCGGGACAGGGCCAAGAGACCCAGTACTTC. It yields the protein CASSSVPGQGQETQYF.